Described below is a single TCR beta chain sequence and its context. As yet, its antigen is unknown. This sample was included in a study of vaccination effects on CD4 cells after COVID-19. Cultured cells yielded isolated CD4+ T cells after less than 11 days. Two doses of either BNT162b2 or mRNA-1273 were given to each participant. Trimming removed 2 bases from V and 11 bases from J, with 15 bases in between. This CDR3 region has 13 residues. Per the germline V gene, CDR1 is ENHRY and CDR2 is SYGVKD. Clones were sequenced by immunoSEQ multiplex PCR, and TCRdb holds only the in-frame ones, with some missing. This sample has about 66,000 clones; around 79% occur once, and the top ten carry 2.4%.

The material sequenced was CD4+ T cells from PBMCs cultured without peptide, taken after COVID-19 vaccination. The sequence was collected from a human donor who received a COVID-19 vaccine. The rearrangement joins TRBV10-3 to TRBJ1-1, with D tentatively TRBD1 (6 bases). CDR3 protein: CAISETGQIGAFF. CDR3 sequence (DNA): TGTGCCATCAGTGAGACAGGACAGATCGGGGCTTTCTTT.